Listed below are T cell receptor beta chains from one sample, sequenced in a study of blood T cell repertoires in COVID-19. Sequenced by immunoSEQ multiplex PCR; TCRdb stores in-frame clones only, minus some. This table holds about 370,000 clones, 85% to 90% found once. Sequencing was carried out using PBMCs or T cells enriched from blood (not recorded which). The origin of the receptors is a man aged 18 to 30 who had recovered from COVID-19. The CDR3 runs from the conserved cysteine through the conserved F or W. D genes are given only for firm matches. Expanded clones get a size class; other rows say once, few or many, or leave the size out.

>-|TRBJ2-5|TRBD2|TRBV7-2
CASSLAGLAGETQYF
TGTGCCAGCAGCTTAGCGGGACTAGCTGGCGAGACCCAGTACTTC
>many|TRBJ2-2|-|TRBV3-1/TRBV3-2
CASSLLTGTGELFF
TGTGCCAGCAGCCTCTTGACGGGCACCGGGGAGCTGTTTTTT
>-|TRBJ1-6|TRBD1|TRBV19
CASLDRGNSPLHF
TGTGCCAGCCTTGACAGGGGGAATTCACCCCTCCACTTT
>-|TRBJ2-2|TRBD2|TRBV6-2/TRBV6-3
CASSWTSGKNTGELFF
TGTGCCAGCAGCTGGACTAGCGGGAAGAACACCGGGGAGCTGTTTTTT
>once|TRBJ2-7|TRBD1|TRBV5-8
CATRQGAVGYEQYF
TGTGCCACCCGGCAGGGGGCGGTGGGCTACGAGCAGTACTTC
>-|TRBJ2-7|TRBD1|TRBV5-1
CASSPRQGDSYEQYF
TGCGCCAGCAGCCCCCGACAGGGGGATAGCTACGAGCAGTACTTC
>once|TRBJ1-3|-|TRBV5-6
CASSNGDTIYF
TGTGCCAGCAGTAACGGAGACACCATATATTTT
>-|TRBJ1-1|TRBD1|TRBV23-1
CASRAGTVNTEAFF
TGCGCCAGCAGAGCCGGGACAGTGAACACTGAAGCTTTCTTT
>-|TRBJ1-2|TRBD1|TRBV3-1/TRBV3-2
CASSPGTGFVGYTF
TGTGCCAGCAGCCCTGGGACAGGTTTTGTTGGCTACACCTTC
>-|TRBJ1-2|-|TRBV29-1
CSVDEGLNYGYTF
TGCAGCGTTGACGAGGGTTTGAACTATGGCTACACCTTC
>-|TRBJ1-2|-|TRBV29-1
CSVEAFNYGYTF
TGCAGCGTTGAGGCTTTCAACTATGGCTACACCTTC
>-|TRBJ1-1|-|TRBV4-2
CATMSLPGMNTEAFF
TGTGCCACCATGTCTCTCCCCGGGATGAACACTGAAGCTTTCTTT
>-|TRBJ2-1|TRBD1|TRBV4-1
CASSQDGTGGLNEQFF
TGCGCCAGCAGCCAAGATGGGACAGGGGGCCTAAATGAGCAGTTCTTC
>-|TRBJ2-6|-|TRBV5-1
CASRVGPSGANVLTF
TGCGCCAGCCGAGTCGGTCCCTCTGGGGCCAACGTCCTGACTTTC
>-|TRBJ2-7|-|TRBV18
CASSLSNPGEQYF
TGTGCCAGCTCATTATCAAATCCGGGCGAGCAGTACTTC
>-|TRBJ1-6|-|TRBV25-1
CASRDRENSPLHF
TGTGCCAGCAGGGACAGAGAAAATTCACCCCTCCACTTT
>-|TRBJ2-1|TRBD2|TRBV10-3
CAIRLGTSGTYNEQFF
TGTGCCATCAGGCTAGGGACTAGCGGAACCTACAATGAGCAGTTCTTC
>-|TRBJ2-2|-|TRBV6-5
CASSYSTNTGELFF
TGTGCCAGCAGTTATTCTACGAACACCGGGGAGCTGTTTTTT
>-|TRBJ2-1|TRBD1|TRBV9
CASSVGTGSYNEQFF
TGTGCCAGCAGCGTTGGGACAGGTAGCTACAATGAGCAGTTCTTC
>-|TRBJ2-7|TRBD2|TRBV27
CASSPLKLAGAYEQYF
TGTGCCAGCAGTCCCCTAAAACTAGCGGGAGCCTACGAGCAGTACTTC
>-|TRBJ2-7|-|TRBV19
CASSMAGGGHYEQYF
TGTGCCAGTAGTATGGCCGGCGGAGGGCACTACGAGCAGTACTTC
>-|TRBJ2-1|TRBD2|TRBV3-1/TRBV3-2
CASSQDQPSGGFEQFF
TGTGCCAGCAGCCAAGATCAACCTAGCGGGGGGTTTGAGCAGTTCTTC
>-|TRBJ1-2|TRBD1|TRBV4-3
CASSREQGISYGYTF
TGCGCCAGCAGCCGGGAACAGGGGATTAGCTATGGCTACACCTTC
>-|TRBJ2-7|-|TRBV27
CASSFRPGMSYEQYF
TGTGCCAGCAGTTTTAGGCCAGGGATGTCCTACGAGCAGTACTTC
>once|TRBJ2-2|-|TRBV29-1
CSVDSQNTGELFF
TGCAGCGTTGATTCCCAGAACACCGGGGAGCTGTTTTTT
>-|TRBJ2-5|-|TRBV9
CASSVGGDSPYQETQYF
TGTGCCAGCAGCGTAGGAGGAGACTCGCCGTACCAAGAGACCCAGTACTTC
>-|TRBJ1-1|-|TRBV19
CASSRTSVNTEAFF
TGTGCCAGTAGTAGAACGTCAGTGAACACTGAAGCTTTCTTT
>-|TRBJ2-3|-|TRBV20-1
CSASRLSNTDTQYF
TGCAGTGCTAGTAGACTATCCAACACAGATACGCAGTATTTT
>-|TRBJ2-2|TRBD1|TRBV5-1
CASSSGTGGYTGELFF
TGCGCCAGCAGTTCCGGGACAGGGGGTTACACCGGGGAGCTGTTTTTT
>-|TRBJ1-1|-|TRBV14
CASSQAQGGVNTEAFF
TGTGCCAGCAGCCAAGCCCAGGGTGGGGTAAACACTGAAGCTTTCTTT